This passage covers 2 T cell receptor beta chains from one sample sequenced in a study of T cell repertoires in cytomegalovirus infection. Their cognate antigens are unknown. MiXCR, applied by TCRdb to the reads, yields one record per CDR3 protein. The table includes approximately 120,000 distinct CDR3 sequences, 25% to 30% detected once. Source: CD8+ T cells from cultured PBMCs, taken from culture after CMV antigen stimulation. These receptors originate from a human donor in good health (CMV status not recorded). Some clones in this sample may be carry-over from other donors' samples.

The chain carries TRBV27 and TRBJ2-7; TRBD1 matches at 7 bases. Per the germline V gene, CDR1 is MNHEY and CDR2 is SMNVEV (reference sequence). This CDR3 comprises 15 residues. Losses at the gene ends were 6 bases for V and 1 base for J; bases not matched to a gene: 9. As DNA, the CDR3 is TGTGCCAGCAGCACAGGACAGGATTCGTCCTACGAGCAGTACTTC. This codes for CASSTGQDSSYEQYF.

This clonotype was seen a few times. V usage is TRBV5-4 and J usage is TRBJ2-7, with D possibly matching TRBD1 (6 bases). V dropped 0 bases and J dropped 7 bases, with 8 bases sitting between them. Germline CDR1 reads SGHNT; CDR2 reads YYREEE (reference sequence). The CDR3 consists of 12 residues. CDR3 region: CASSLGQGEQYF. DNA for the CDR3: TGTGCCAGCAGCTTGGGTCAGGGGGAGCAGTACTTC.